The count of the clone carrying this T cell receptor beta chain is one. These data are taken from a study of blood T cell repertoires in COVID-19. The overall study: T cells, B-cell-depleted T cells, or PBMCs supplied cDNA or gDNA.

The method was immunoSEQ multiplex PCR; TCRdb's version includes in-frame clones alone and lacks a portion of them. The sample yields tens of thousands of clones, 79% seen once. This CDR3 has 16 residues. The germline CDR1 and CDR2 sequences are SGHNT and YYREEE (reference sequence). J lost 5 bases, V lost 0 bases, and 9 bases had no gene match. This clonotype was sampled from a man between 60 and 70 years old with active or convalescent COVID-19. Sequencing used peripheral blood. The chain uses TRBV5-4 and TRBJ2-3; 7 nucleotides line up with TRBD1. CDR3 nucleotides: TGTGCCAGCAGCTTGGGAGGACAGGATACACGAGATACGCAGTATTTT. Translating it yields CASSLGGQDTRDTQYF. The full variable domain, with the rest looked up from reference TRBV5-4 and TRBJ2-3, is ETGVTQSPTHLIKTRGQQVTLRCSSQSGHNTVSWYQQALGQGPQFIFQYYREEENGRGNFPPRFSGLQFPNYSSELNVNALELDDSALYLCASSLGGQDTRDTQYFGPGTRLTVL.